This T cell receptor beta chain was sequenced during a study of OX40 agonist ivuxolimab in advanced cancers. As for the study in general: Patients received the agonistic anti-OX40 (CD134) antibody ivuxolimab.

Assay: immunoSEQ multiplex PCR; the TCRdb copy retains only in-frame clones and omits some. The sample lists tens of thousands of clones; roughly nine tenths were seen once. This CDR3 spans 16 amino acids. V was clipped by 3 bases and J by 9 bases, with 21 bases between them. Germline V gives CDR1 GTSNPN, CDR2 SVGIG (reference sequence). Study-level findings and limits: The expanded peripheral T cells' antigen specificity was not determined. CD4+ and CD8+ blood T cells expanded clonally by week 6 at 0.1 to 3.0 mg/kg.

As to this clone: Its antigen is as yet unknown.

This sequence originates from an adult with an advanced solid tumor such as melanoma, head and neck, liver or kidney cancer. The specimen was CD4+ or CD8+ T cells sorted from blood, collected in a trial of the OX40 agonist ivuxolimab. The chain links TRBV30 to TRBJ1-6, with D unclear. The CDR3 DNA is TGTGCCTGGAGGGACCTATCTTGGGGTGGTGGTTCACCCCTCCACTTT. It specifies CAWRDLSWGGGSPLHF.